This T cell receptor (beta chain) comes out of a study of cytomegalovirus exposure and HLA in healthy donors. CDR3 length equals 13 residues. CDR1 is SGHRS, CDR2 YFSETQ, per germline. Trimming cost V 4 bases and J 2 bases, with 9 bases left between them. Notes on this clone: Additional DNA sequences in this sample encode the identical CDR3.

Researchers ran the PCR with 60 Vbeta and 13 Jbeta primers. Assay used: immunoSEQ multiplex PCR; TCRdb lists only in-frame clones, some missing. The sample has some 110,000 clones; nearly 80% are singletons. The chain combines TRBV5-1 with TRBJ1-1; D perhaps matches TRBD1 (6 bases). This TCR derives from a man aged 30 to 39 in good health and CMV-seronegative. Specimen: PBMCs. CDR3 nucleotides: TGCGCCAGCAGCATGGACAGCAACACTGAAGCTTTCTTT. Translation: CASSMDSNTEAFF.